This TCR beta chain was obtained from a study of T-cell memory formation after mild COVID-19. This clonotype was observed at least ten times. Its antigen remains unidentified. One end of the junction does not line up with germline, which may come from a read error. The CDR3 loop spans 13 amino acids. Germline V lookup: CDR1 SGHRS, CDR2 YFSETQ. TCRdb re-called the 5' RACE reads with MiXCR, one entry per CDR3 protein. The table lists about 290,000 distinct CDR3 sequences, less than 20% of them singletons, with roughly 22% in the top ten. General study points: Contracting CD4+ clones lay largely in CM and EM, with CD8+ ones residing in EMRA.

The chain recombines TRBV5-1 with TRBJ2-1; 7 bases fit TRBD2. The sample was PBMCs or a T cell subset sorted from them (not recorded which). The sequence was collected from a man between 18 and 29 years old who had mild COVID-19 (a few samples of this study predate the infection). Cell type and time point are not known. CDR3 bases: TGTGCCAGCAGTTTAATGGGGGGGAATGAGCAGTTCTTC. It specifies CASSLMGGNEQFF.